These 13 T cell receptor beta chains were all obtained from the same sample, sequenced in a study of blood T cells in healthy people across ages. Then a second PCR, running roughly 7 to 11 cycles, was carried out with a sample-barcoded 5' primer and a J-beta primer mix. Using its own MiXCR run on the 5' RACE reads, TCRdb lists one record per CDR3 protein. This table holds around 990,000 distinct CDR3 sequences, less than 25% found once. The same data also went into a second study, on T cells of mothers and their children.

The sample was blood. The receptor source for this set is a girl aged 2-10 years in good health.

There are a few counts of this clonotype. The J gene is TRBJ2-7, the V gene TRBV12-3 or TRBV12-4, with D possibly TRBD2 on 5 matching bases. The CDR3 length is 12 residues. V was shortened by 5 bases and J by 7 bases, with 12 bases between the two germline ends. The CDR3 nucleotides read TGTGCCAGCAGTCCCCTGACGGGGGAGCAGTACTTC. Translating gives CASSPLTGEQYF.

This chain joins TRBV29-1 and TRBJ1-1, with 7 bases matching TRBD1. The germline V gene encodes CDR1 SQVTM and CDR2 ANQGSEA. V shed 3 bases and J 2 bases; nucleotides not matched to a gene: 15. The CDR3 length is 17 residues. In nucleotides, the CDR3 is TGCAGCGTTGACGAAGGGACAGCAAAAATCAAAAACACTGAAGCTTTCTTT. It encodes CSVDEGTAKIKNTEAFF.

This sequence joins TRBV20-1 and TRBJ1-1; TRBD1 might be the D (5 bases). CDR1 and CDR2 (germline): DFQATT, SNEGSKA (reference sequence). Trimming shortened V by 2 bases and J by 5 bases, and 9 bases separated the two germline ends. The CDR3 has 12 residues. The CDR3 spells CSARQGFTEAFF. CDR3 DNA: TGCAGTGCTAGACAGGGTTTTACTGAAGCTTTCTTT.

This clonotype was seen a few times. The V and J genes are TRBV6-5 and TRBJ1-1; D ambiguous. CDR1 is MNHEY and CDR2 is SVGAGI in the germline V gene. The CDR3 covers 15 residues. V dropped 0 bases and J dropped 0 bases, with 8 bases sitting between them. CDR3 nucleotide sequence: TGTGCCAGCAGTTACTCAGCCGGCCTGAACACTGAAGCTTTCTTT. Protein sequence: CASSYSAGLNTEAFF.

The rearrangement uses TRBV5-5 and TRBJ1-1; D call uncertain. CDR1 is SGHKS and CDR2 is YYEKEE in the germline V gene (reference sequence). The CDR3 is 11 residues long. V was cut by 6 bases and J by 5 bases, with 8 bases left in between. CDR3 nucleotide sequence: TGTGCCAGCACGTCCGGGACTGAAGCTTTCTTT. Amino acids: CASTSGTEAFF.

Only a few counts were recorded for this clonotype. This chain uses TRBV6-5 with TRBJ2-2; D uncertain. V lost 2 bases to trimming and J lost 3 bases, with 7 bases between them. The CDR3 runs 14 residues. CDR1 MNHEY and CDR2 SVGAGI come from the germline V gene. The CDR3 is CASSYGLHTGELFF. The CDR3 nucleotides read TGTGCCAGCAGTTACGGCCTCCACACCGGGGAGCTGTTTTTT.

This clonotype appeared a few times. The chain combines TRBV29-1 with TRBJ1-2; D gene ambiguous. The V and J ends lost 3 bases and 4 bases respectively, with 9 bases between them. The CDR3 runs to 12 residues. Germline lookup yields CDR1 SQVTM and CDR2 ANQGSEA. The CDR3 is CSVDHTAYGYTF. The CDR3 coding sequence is TGCAGCGTTGACCACACGGCCTATGGCTACACCTTC.

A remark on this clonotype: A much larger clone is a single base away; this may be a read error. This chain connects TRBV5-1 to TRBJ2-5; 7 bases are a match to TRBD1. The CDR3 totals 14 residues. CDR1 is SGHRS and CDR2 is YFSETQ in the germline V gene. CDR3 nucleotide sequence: TGCGCCGGCAGCCTGGGACAGACCCAAGAGACCCAGTACTTC. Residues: CAGSLGQTQETQYF. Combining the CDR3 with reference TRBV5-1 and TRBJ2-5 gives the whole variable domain KAGVTQTPRYLIKTRGQQVTLSCSPISGHRSVSWYQQTPGQGLQFLFEYFSETQRNKGNFPGRFSGRQFSNSRSEMNVSTLELGDSALYLCAGSLGQTQETQYFGPGTRLLVL.

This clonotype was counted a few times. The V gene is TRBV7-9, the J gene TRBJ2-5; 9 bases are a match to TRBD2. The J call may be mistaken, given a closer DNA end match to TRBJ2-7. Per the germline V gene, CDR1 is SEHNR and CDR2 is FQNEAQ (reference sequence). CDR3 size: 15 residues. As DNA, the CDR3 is TGTGCCAGCAGCTTAATTATGGCGGGAGGGGACGAGCAGTACTTC. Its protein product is CASSLIMAGGDEQYF.

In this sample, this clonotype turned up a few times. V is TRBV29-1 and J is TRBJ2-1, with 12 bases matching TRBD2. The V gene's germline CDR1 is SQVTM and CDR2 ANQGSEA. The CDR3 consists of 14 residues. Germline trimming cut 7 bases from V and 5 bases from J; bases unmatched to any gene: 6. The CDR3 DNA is TGCAGCGCCGTACTAGCGGGAGGCCACAATGAGCAGTTCTTC. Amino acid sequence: CSAVLAGGHNEQFF.

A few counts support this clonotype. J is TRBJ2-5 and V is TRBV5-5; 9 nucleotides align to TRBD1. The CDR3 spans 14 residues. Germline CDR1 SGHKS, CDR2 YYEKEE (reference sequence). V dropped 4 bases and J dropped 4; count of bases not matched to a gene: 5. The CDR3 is CASSDGTGRETQYF. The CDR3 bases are TGTGCCAGCAGCGATGGGACAGGGAGAGAGACCCAGTACTTC. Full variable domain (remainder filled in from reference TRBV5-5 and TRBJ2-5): DAGVTQSPTHLIKTRGQQVTLRCSPISGHKSVSWYQQVLGQGPQFIFQYYEKEERGRGNFPDRFSARQFPNYSSELNVNALLLGDSALYLCASSDGTGRETQYFGPGTRLLVL.

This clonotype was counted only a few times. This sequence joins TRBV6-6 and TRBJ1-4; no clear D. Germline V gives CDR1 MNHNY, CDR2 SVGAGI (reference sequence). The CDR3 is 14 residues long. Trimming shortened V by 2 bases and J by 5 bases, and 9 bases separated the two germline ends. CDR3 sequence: CASSYPGRNEKLFF. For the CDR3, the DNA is TGTGCCAGCAGTTACCCGGGCAGGAATGAAAAACTGTTTTTT.

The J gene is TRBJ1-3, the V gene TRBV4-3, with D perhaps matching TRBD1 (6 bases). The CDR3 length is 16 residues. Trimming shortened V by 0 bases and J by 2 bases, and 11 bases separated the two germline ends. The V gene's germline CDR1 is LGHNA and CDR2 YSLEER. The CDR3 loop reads CASSQEARGAGNTIYF. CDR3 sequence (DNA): TGCGCCAGCAGCCAAGAAGCTAGGGGGGCTGGAAACACCATATATTTT.